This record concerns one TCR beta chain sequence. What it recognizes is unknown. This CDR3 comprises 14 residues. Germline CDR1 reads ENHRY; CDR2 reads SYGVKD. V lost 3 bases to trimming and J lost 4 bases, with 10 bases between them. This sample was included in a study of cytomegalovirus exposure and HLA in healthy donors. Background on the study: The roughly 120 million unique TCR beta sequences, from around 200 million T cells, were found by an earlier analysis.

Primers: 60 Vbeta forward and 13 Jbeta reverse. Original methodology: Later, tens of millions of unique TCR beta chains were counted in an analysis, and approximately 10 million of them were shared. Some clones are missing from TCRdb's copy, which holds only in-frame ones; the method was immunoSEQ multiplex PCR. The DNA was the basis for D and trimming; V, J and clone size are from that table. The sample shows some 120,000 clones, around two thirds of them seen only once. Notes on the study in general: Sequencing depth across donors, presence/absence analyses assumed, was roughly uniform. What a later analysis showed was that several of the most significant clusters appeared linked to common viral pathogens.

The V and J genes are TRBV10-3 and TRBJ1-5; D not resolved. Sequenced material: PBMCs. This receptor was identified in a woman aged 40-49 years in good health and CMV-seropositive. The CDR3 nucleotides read TGTGCCATCAGTGACCGGACTGCTAATCAGCCCCAGCATTTT. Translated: CAISDRTANQPQHF.